These T cell receptor beta chains were read from a single sample in a study of regulatory T cells in long-lasting Graves disease. Each CDR3 protein is one row after TCRdb ran MiXCR on the multiplex PCR reads. The table has roughly 400,000 distinct CDR3 sequences, around 21% seen once. The starting material was peripheral blood mononuclear cells (PBMCs), obtained when the disease was refractory, from a patient treated with antithyroid drugs. The receptors shown here come from a female donor with Graves disease. The CDR3 runs from the conserved cysteine through the conserved F or W. The order of the fields is CDR3 protein, CDR3 DNA, D gene, J gene, CDR3 length, clone size, V gene. A D gene is named only where the DNA matches it firmly. Clone size is shown for a subset of rows, as once, few, many or a class of expanded clone.

CDR3aa: CASSLSSLSSGRASYEQYF
CDR3nt: TGTGCCAGCAGCTTAAGTTCCCTCTCGAGCGGGAGGGCCTCCTACGAGCAGTACTTC
d_gene: TRBD2
j_gene: TRBJ2-7
len: 19
abundance: few
v_gene: TRBV11-2

CDR3aa: CASSEAQGGVANIQYF
CDR3nt: TGTGCCAGCAGTGAAGCTCAGGGGGGAGTAGCCAACATTCAGTACTTC
d_gene: NA
j_gene: TRBJ2-4
len: 16
abundance: NA
v_gene: TRBV2

CDR3aa: CASSYSPRDLLAKNIQYF
CDR3nt: TGTGCCAGCAGTTACTCACCGAGGGATCTCCTAGCCAAAAACATTCAGTACTTC
d_gene: NA
j_gene: TRBJ2-4
len: 18
abundance: NA
v_gene: TRBV6-9

CDR3aa: CASSPSINEKLFF
CDR3nt: TGTGCCAGCAGCCCGAGTATCAATGAAAAACTGTTTTTT
d_gene: NA
j_gene: TRBJ1-4
len: 13
abundance: few
v_gene: TRBV9

CDR3aa: CASSLDGAYNEQFF
CDR3nt: TGTGCCAGCAGCTTGGATGGGGCCTACAATGAGCAGTTCTTC
d_gene: NA
j_gene: TRBJ2-1
len: 14
abundance: NA
v_gene: TRBV7-6

CDR3aa: CASSFYGQYSPLHF
CDR3nt: TGTGCCAGCAGTTTTTACGGGCAGTATTCACCCCTCCACTTT
d_gene: NA
j_gene: TRBJ1-6
len: 14
abundance: few
v_gene: TRBV27

CDR3aa: CAWRGRETGNTIYF
CDR3nt: TGTGCCTGGAGAGGGCGGGAAACTGGAAACACCATATATTTT
d_gene: NA
j_gene: TRBJ1-3
len: 14
abundance: NA
v_gene: TRBV30

CDR3aa: CASSPNRGPLEQFF
CDR3nt: TGTGCCAGCAGTCCGAACAGGGGTCCCTTAGAGCAGTTCTTC
d_gene: TRBD1
j_gene: TRBJ2-1
len: 14
abundance: NA
v_gene: TRBV12-3/TRBV12-4

CDR3aa: CASSPQGSYEQYF
CDR3nt: TGTGCCAGCAGCCCACAGGGTTCCTACGAGCAGTACTTC
d_gene: NA
j_gene: TRBJ2-7
len: 13
abundance: many
v_gene: TRBV18

CDR3aa: CATFGTPYQPQHF
CDR3nt: TGTGCCACCTTCGGGACACCGTATCAGCCCCAGCATTTT
d_gene: NA
j_gene: TRBJ1-5
len: 13
abundance: many
v_gene: TRBV15

CDR3aa: CASSPRISNQPQHF
CDR3nt: TGTGCCAGCAGTCCCAGGATTAGCAATCAGCCCCAGCATTTT
d_gene: NA
j_gene: TRBJ1-5
len: 14
abundance: many
v_gene: TRBV28

CDR3aa: CASSFNRAATYGYTF
CDR3nt: TGTGCCAGCAGCTTTAACAGGGCGGCGACCTATGGCTACACCTTC
d_gene: NA
j_gene: TRBJ1-2
len: 15
abundance: many
v_gene: TRBV7-2